Each of the 27 T cell receptor beta chains below was sequenced from the same sample in a study of T cell responses to AZD1222 COVID-19 vaccine. Assay used: immunoSEQ multiplex PCR; TCRdb lists only in-frame clones, some missing. The repertoire holds 160,000 or so clones, 70% to 90% seen once, with 6.9% in the top ten. The sequencing used peripheral blood, collected after recovery from COVID-19. The receptors were sampled from an adult who had recovered from COVID-19.

This chain links TRBV4-1 with TRBJ2-1; D ambiguous. The V end lost 0 bases, the J end lost 0 bases, and 12 bases lay between the germline ends. CDR1 is MGHRA, CDR2 YSYEKL, per germline. The CDR3 is 17 residues long. CDR3 in DNA: TGCGCCAGCAGCCAAGATCAAACGGAACCCTCCTACAATGAGCAGTTCTTC. Its translation is CASSQDQTEPSYNEQFF.

The chain uses TRBV6-2 or TRBV6-3 and TRBJ1-3, with 7 bases identical to TRBD1. Germline CDR1 and CDR2: MNHEY and SVGEGT. Trimming removed 2 bases from V and 3 bases from J; junction bases left unmatched: 7. The CDR3 is 16 amino acids. The CDR3 coding sequence is TGTGCCAGCAGTTACCACAGGGGAGGCGGTGGAAACACCATATATTTT. It translates to CASSYHRGGGGNTIYF.

The rearrangement joins TRBV27 to TRBJ2-7; TRBD1 aligns across 10 bases. V lost 4 bases and J lost 0; bases outside the gene matches: 6. The CDR3 consists of 16 residues. CDR1 MNHEY and CDR2 SMNVEV come from the germline V gene (reference sequence). CDR3 DNA sequence: TGTGCCAGCAGTTCCAGGACAGGGGGGAGCTCCTACGAGCAGTACTTC. Residues: CASSSRTGGSSYEQYF.

The chain uses TRBV27 and TRBJ1-2; D perhaps matches TRBD1 (5 bases). CDR3 size: 12 residues. Trimming took 2 bases from V and 7 from J, leaving 8 bases between them. Germline-derived CDR1 and CDR2 are MNHEY and SMNVEV (reference sequence). This CDR3 is CASSLKGFGYTF. The CDR3 DNA reads TGTGCCAGCAGTTTAAAGGGGTTTGGCTACACCTTC.

The rearrangement links TRBV23-1 to TRBJ2-1; D gene unclear. TRBV23-1 is an ORF, with its function uncertain. Between the trimmed V and J ends, which lost 0 bases and 7 bases, there was a span of 13 bases. This CDR3 is 15 amino acids long. The CDR3 spells CASSQSIRQINEQFF. The CDR3 nucleotides read TGCGCCAGCAGTCAATCGATAAGGCAGATTAATGAGCAGTTCTTC.

This chain joins TRBV6-4 and TRBJ1-1; D gene uncertain. The CDR3 consists of 13 residues. Between the trimmed V and J ends, which lost 6 bases and 4 bases, there was a span of 12 bases. The germline gives CDR1 MRHNA, CDR2 SNTAGT. In nucleotides, the CDR3 is TGTGCCAGCAGCCTGACCTGGGGCACTGAAGCTTTCTTT. It yields the protein CASSLTWGTEAFF.

The chain uses TRBV9 and TRBJ1-3, with no clear D. Germline V CDR1 and CDR2: SGDLS, YYNGEE. The CDR3 loop spans 15 amino acids. Trimming removed 1 base at V and 0 bases at J, with 8 bases between. DNA for the CDR3: TGTGCCAGCAGCGTAACGGTGAGCTCTGGAAACACCATATATTTT. Its translation is CASSVTVSSGNTIYF.

V and J are TRBV2 and TRBJ1-2; possibly TRBD1 for D (6 bases). Deletions cut 7 bases from V and 1 base from J, with 19 bases between. This CDR3 is 16 amino acids long. The V gene's germline CDR1 is SNHLY and CDR2 FYNNEI. The CDR3 here is CASTLGGASGNYGYTF. The CDR3 nucleotides read TGTGCCAGCACCCTAGGGGGGGCCTCTGGTAACTATGGCTACACCTTC. Looking up the rest from reference TRBV2 and TRBJ1-2 gives the full variable domain: EPEVTQTPSHQVTQMGQEVILRCVPISNHLYFYWYRQILGQKVEFLVSFYNNEISEKSEIFDDQFSVERPDGSNFTLKIRSTKLEDSAMYFCASTLGGASGNYGYTFGSGTRLTVV.

The rearrangement uses TRBV29-1 and TRBJ1-2; D remains unclear. The CDR3 runs 9 residues. The germline V and J ends were trimmed by 2 bases and 7 bases, with 2 bases remaining between them. The germline gives CDR1 SQVTM, CDR2 ANQGSEA. CDR3 DNA sequence: TGCAGCGTTGAACTTGGCTACACCTTC. As protein: CSVELGYTF.

The rearrangement links TRBV3-1 (or the pseudogene TRBV3-2) to TRBJ1-5; perhaps TRBD1 as D (6 bases). Per germline, CDR1 LGHDT and CDR2 YNNKEL (reference sequence). V lost 3 bases and J 12 bases, leaving 12 bases between the germline ends. The CDR3 runs 12 residues. The DNA for the CDR3 is TGTGCCAGCAGCCAGGGTGACAGGCGCCAGCATTTT. This gives the protein CASSQGDRRQHF.

The gene calls are TRBV5-4 and TRBJ1-2, with no clear D. The CDR3 sequence is 14 residues long. Germline CDR1 SGHNT, CDR2 YYREEE (reference sequence). Trimming left V 4 bases short and J 7 bases short, with 17 bases between. CDR3 DNA sequence: TGTGCCAGCAGCGTGAATGAGCGGCGGAGTGGCTACACCTTC. Its protein is CASSVNERRSGYTF.

This chain connects TRBV10-1 to TRBJ1-1; TRBD1 is a possible D gene (5 bases). Germline loops: CDR1 WNHNN, CDR2 SYGVQD (reference sequence). The CDR3 runs to 13 residues. V lost 3 bases and J 11 bases, leaving 16 bases between the germline ends. The CDR3 DNA reads as TGCGCCAGCAGTGACCCCGCGAGGGACGAGGCTTTCTTT. Translating gives CASSDPARDEAFF.

This rearrangement joins TRBV14 to TRBJ2-1; TRBD2 might be the D (5 bases). Germline V gene data show CDR1 as SGHDN and CDR2 as FVKESK. This CDR3 is built from 16 residues. Trimming shortened V by 1 base and J by 7 bases, and 17 bases separated the two germline ends. In nucleotides, the CDR3 is TGTGCCAGCAGCCAAGTCACCCCGCGGGCGGTAAATGAGCAGTTCTTC. Translating it yields CASSQVTPRAVNEQFF.

This clone turned up a few times. This chain connects TRBV7-2 to TRBJ1-6, with D uncertain. The CDR3 has 12 residues. The V and J ends lost 5 bases and 9 bases respectively, with 8 bases between them. Germline lookup yields CDR1 SGHTA and CDR2 FQGNSA. The DNA for the CDR3 is TGTGCCAGCAGCCAAGAAGGTTCACCCCTCCACTTT. This encodes CASSQEGSPLHF.

The V call is TRBV5-1, the J call TRBJ2-5, with D perhaps matching TRBD2 (6 bases). Germline CDR1 reads SGHRS; CDR2 reads YFSETQ. The V gene lost 0 bases and the J gene lost 5 bases, with 20 bases spanning the gap. The length of the CDR3 is 17 residues. The CDR3 is CASSLAGVRHPRETQYF. CDR3 sequence (DNA): TGCGCCAGCAGCTTGGCGGGGGTAAGGCATCCAAGGGAGACCCAGTACTTC.

The V and J genes are TRBV28 and TRBJ2-7, with D maybe TRBD2 (5 bases). V gave up 10 bases and J gave up 3 bases, with 13 bases separating them. The length of the CDR3 is 12 residues. Germline-derived CDR1 and CDR2 are MDHEN and SYDVKM. The CDR3 sequence is CATADSRYEQYF. The CDR3 coding sequence is TGTGCCACCGCGGACTCCCGCTACGAGCAGTACTTC. Looking up the rest from reference TRBV28 and TRBJ2-7 gives the full variable domain: DVKVTQSSRYLVKRTGEKVFLECVQDMDHENMFWYRQDPGLGLRLIYFSYDVKMKEKGDIPEGYSVSREKKERFSLILESASTNQTSMYLCATADSRYEQYFGPGTRLTVT.

The sample holds one count of this clone. The CDR3 sequence is CASTSTPAAGSYEQYF. In nucleotides, the CDR3 is TGTGCCAGCACCTCAACCCCCGCGGCAGGCTCCTACGAGCAGTACTTC. This chain links TRBV11-1 with TRBJ2-7; D gene unclear. V lost 7 bases, J lost 0 bases, and 19 bases lay in between. The CDR3 consists of 16 residues. Germline CDR1 and CDR2: SGHAT and FQDESV (reference sequence).

This chain connects TRBV28 to TRBJ1-1; 7 nucleotides align to TRBD1. Germline V CDR1 and CDR2: MDHEN, SYDVKM. This CDR3 has 15 amino acids. The ends lost 8 bases at V and 2 bases at J; junction bases unmatched: 11. The CDR3 nucleotides read TGTGCCAGCGTTAAAGAACAGGGGTTCAACACTGAAGCTTTCTTT. Translating gives CASVKEQGFNTEAFF.

Remarks on this clone: At one end, the junction sequence differs from germline, possibly due to a read error. V and J are TRBV28 and TRBJ2-6; 9 bases line up with TRBD1. CDR3 size: 13 residues. The V gene's germline CDR1 is MDHEN and CDR2 SYDVKM. Written as DNA, the CDR3 is TGTGCCAGCAGCCTACAGGGGGCCATCGTCCTGACTTTC. Its translation is CASSLQGAIVLTF. Using reference TRBV28 and TRBJ2-6 for the parts outside the CDR3, the full variable domain is DVKVTQSSRYLVKRTGEKVFLECVQDMDHENMFWYRQDPGLGLRLIYFSYDVKMKEKGDIPEGYSVSREKKERFSLILESASTNQTSMYLCASSLQGAIVLTFGAGSRLTVL.

This sequence joins TRBV7-2 and TRBJ1-5, with a possible D match to TRBD1 (5 bases). The CDR3 has 15 residues. Between the trimmed V and J ends, which lost 0 bases and 1 base, there was a span of 7 bases. Per the germline V gene, CDR1 is SGHTA and CDR2 is FQGNSA. The CDR3 reads CASSLAGPSNQPQHF. DNA of the CDR3: TGTGCCAGCAGCTTAGCGGGACCGAGCAATCAGCCCCAGCATTTT.

The chain joins TRBV28 to TRBJ1-1; tentative D call: TRBD1 (6 bases). V dropped 4 bases and J dropped 3 bases, with 12 bases sitting between them. Germline-derived CDR1 and CDR2 are MDHEN and SYDVKM. This CDR3 spans 14 amino acids. The CDR3 DNA reads as TGTGCCAGCAGTTCAGGGGAGGTCCACACTGAAGCTTTCTTT. Translation: CASSSGEVHTEAFF.

The chain combines TRBV12-3 or TRBV12-4 with TRBJ2-7; 7 bases line up with TRBD1. V lost 7 bases to trimming and J lost 2 bases; unmatched junction nucleotides: 5. CDR3 length: 13 residues. CDR3 in amino acids: CASTRDRTYEQYF. The CDR3 DNA reads TGTGCCAGCACTCGGGACAGAACCTACGAGCAGTACTTC.

The genes are TRBV4-1 and TRBJ2-5, with unresolved D. V was cut by 3 bases and J by 2 bases, with 10 bases left in between. Germline lookup yields CDR1 MGHRA and CDR2 YSYEKL. The CDR3 runs to 14 residues. Here the CDR3 DNA reads TGCGCCAGCAGCCACCTAAACCATCAAGAGACCCAGTACTTC. Amino acid sequence: CASSHLNHQETQYF.

This clone showed up just a few times. In DNA, the CDR3 is TGCGCCAGCTCCCGAGATAGCCGTCGAGAGACCCAGTACTTC. Its protein is CASSRDSRRETQYF. The gene calls are TRBV5-1 and TRBJ2-5, with D unclear. The V gene's germline CDR1 is SGHRS and CDR2 YFSETQ. V dropped 7 bases and J dropped 4 bases, with 17 bases sitting between them. The CDR3 has 14 amino acids.

This chain uses TRBV7-2 with TRBJ1-5, with unresolved D. Trimming stripped 5 bases from V and 7 bases from J, with 12 bases between. Per germline, CDR1 SGHTA and CDR2 FQGNSA. The CDR3 is 13 residues long. The CDR3, as DNA: TGTGCCAGCAGCCTCGTACTTCGCCAGCCCCAGCATTTT. Residues: CASSLVLRQPQHF.

The V gene is TRBV6-4, the J gene TRBJ2-5; D possibly corresponds to TRBD1 (6 bases). This CDR3 spans 13 amino acids. Germline CDR1 and CDR2: MRHNA and SNTAGT. Trimming shortened V by 8 bases and J by 4 bases, and 14 bases separated the two germline ends. The CDR3 is CASSIEGGETQYF. The CDR3 bases are TGTGCCAGCTCCATAGAAGGGGGAGAGACCCAGTACTTC.

The V and J genes are TRBV6-2 or TRBV6-3 and TRBJ1-6, with 8 bases matching TRBD1. Losses at the gene ends were 6 bases for V and 6 bases for J; bases not matched to a gene: 13. Germline loops: CDR1 MNHEY, CDR2 SVGEGT. This CDR3 has 17 residues. This CDR3 is CASSPWGLDRGNSPLHF. In nucleotides, the CDR3 is TGTGCCAGCAGCCCTTGGGGCTTAGACAGGGGTAATTCACCCCTCCACTTT.